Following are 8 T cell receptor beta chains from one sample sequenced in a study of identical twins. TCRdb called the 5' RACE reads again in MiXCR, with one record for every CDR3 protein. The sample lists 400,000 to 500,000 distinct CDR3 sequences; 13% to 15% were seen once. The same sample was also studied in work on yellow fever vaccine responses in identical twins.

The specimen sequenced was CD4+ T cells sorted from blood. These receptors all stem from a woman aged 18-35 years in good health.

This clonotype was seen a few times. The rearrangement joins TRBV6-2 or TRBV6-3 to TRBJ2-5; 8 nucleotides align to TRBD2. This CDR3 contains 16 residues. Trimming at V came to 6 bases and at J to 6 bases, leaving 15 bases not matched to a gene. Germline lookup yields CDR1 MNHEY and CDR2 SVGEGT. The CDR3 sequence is CASSLSGNSTTQTQYF. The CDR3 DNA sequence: TGTGCCAGCAGCCTTAGCGGGAACTCTACAACACAGACCCAGTACTTC.

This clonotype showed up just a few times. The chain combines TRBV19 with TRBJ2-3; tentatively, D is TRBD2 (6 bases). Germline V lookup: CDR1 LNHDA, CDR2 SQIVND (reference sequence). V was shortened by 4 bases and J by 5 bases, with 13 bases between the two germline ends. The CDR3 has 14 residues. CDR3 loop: CASSTLGRGDTQYF. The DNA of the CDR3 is TGTGCCAGTAGTACACTAGGGCGGGGAGATACGCAGTATTTT.

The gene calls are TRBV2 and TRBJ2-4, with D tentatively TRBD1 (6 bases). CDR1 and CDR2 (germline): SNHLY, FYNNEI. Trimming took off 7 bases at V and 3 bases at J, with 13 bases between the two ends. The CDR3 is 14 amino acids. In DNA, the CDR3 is TGTGCCAGCACACCGAGGGGGAGCAAAAACATTCAGTACTTC. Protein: CASTPRGSKNIQYF.

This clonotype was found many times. CDR3 loop: CASSLAAEAFF. In DNA form, the CDR3 reads TGTGCCAGCAGTTTAGCTGCTGAAGCTTTCTTT. V usage is TRBV12-3 or TRBV12-4 and J usage is TRBJ1-1; D unresolved. Trimming pared 0 bases from V and 6 bases from J, leaving 2 bases between. The CDR3 is 11 residues long.

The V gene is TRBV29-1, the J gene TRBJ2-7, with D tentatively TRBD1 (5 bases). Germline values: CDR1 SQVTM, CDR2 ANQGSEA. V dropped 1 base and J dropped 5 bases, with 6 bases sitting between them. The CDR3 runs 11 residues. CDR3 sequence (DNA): TGCAGCGTTGAAGGGGGCGACGAGCAGTACTTC. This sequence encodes CSVEGGDEQYF.

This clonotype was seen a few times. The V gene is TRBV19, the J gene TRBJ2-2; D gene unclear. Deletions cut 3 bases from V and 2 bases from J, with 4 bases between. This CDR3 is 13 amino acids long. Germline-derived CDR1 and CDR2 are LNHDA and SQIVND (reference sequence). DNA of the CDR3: TGTGCCAGTAGTATTATTAACACCGGGGAGCTGTTTTTT. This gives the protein CASSIINTGELFF.

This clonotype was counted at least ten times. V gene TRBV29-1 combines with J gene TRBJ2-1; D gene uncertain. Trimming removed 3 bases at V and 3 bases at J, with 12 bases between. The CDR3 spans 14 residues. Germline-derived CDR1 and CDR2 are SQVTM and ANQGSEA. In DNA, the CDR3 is TGCAGCGTTGAGGCTAGGACCGTCTACAATGAGCAGTTCTTC. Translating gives CSVEARTVYNEQFF.

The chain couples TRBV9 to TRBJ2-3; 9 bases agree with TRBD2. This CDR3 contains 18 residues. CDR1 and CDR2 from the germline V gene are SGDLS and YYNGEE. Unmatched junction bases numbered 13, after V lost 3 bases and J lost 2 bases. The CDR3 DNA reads TGTGCCAGCAGCGCGCGCGACGTTAGCGGGGGATACACAGATACGCAGTATTTT. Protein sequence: CASSARDVSGGYTDTQYF.